This T cell receptor beta chain was identified during a study of T cells in Graves' hyperthyroidism and ophthalmopathy. Findings and caveats of the study: The model made its ophthalmopathy prediction, and onset followed a median about 6.8 months later. Expanded thyroid clonotypes (above 0.001) were mostly also found in blood.

On this clonotype itself: The antigen remains unidentified.

Graves' hyperthyroidism qualified as stable when ophthalmopathy did not progress within 18 months. The study left out patients who had uncontrolled infection, other autoimmune disease, pregnancy or lactation. What was amplified from RNA transcripts were TCR beta CDR3 regions. The HTBI primer set served for first-round RT-PCR of the TCR CDR3. TCRdb re-analysed the multiplex PCR reads in MiXCR, keeping a single row per CDR3 protein. The sample shows hundreds of thousands of distinct CDR3 sequences, approximately 15% of them seen only once. The TCR was taken from a woman aged 25 to 45 with Graves' hyperthyroidism. Material for sequencing was blood.

The CDR3 reads CASSRGGDWNIQYF. CDR3 DNA sequence: TGTGCCAGCAGCCGAGGGGGGGATTGGAACATTCAGTACTTC. The gene calls are TRBV7-9 and TRBJ2-4; D may be TRBD2 (7 bases). Germline CDR1 SEHNR, CDR2 FQNEAQ (reference sequence). The CDR3 is 14 amino acids. V was trimmed by 5 bases and J by 7 bases, leaving 15 bases between them.